This T cell receptor (beta chain) was profiled in a study of T cell responses to AZD1222 COVID-19 vaccine. Here immunoSEQ multiplex PCR was the method, and the copy in TCRdb shows in-frame clones only, minus some. The sample has 150,000 or so clones, 92% seen once. CDR3 length: 11 residues. The germline gives CDR1 MDHEN, CDR2 SYDVKM. V was pared by 9 bases and J by 3 bases, with 0 bases of the junction left unmatched. Whole-study findings and limits: Targets within unmutated variant regions were reportedly found for nearly half of spike-specific TCRs.

On this clone: The target antigen is unknown.

The clonotype comes from an adult in good health. The chain is built from TRBV28 and TRBJ2-5; 8 positions match TRBD2. This specimen consisted of peripheral blood, obtained on day 0 of AZD1222 vaccination. The CDR3: CASSGEETQYF. The CDR3 nucleotides are TGTGCCAGTAGCGGGGAAGAGACCCAGTACTTC.